This T cell receptor beta chain was sequenced for a study of cytomegalovirus exposure and HLA in healthy donors. Notes on the study in general: The classifier reportedly diagnosed cytomegalovirus status with high sensitivity and specificity. HLA restriction was apparent for most CMV-associated TCR beta chains in a later analysis. It was shown in a later analysis that HLA-associated TCR beta chains were more clonally expanded than other, equally common chains. The Asian-associated ancestry cluster reportedly had fewer N-insertions than the roughly 670-donor mean in a later analysis.

As regards this clone: The antigen is unknown.

Germline-derived CDR1 and CDR2 are SGHRS and YFSETQ. This CDR3 spans 15 amino acids. The J segment lost 2 bases and the V segment lost 0 bases, leaving 2 bases of the junction unmatched. PCR employed 60 Vbeta and 13 Jbeta primers. Only in-frame clones appear in the TCRdb table, and some are missing; sequencing was by immunoSEQ multiplex PCR. The sample shows 100,000 to 120,000 clones, around 84% of them seen only once. This receptor was taken from a woman aged 30 to 39 in good health and CMV-seronegative. Material: PBMCs. The chain employs TRBV5-1 and TRBJ1-3; 7 bases align to TRBD1. The CDR3 nucleotides are TGCGCCAGCAGCTTGGAGACAGGGACTGGAAACACCATATATTTT. Its protein is CASSLETGTGNTIYF.